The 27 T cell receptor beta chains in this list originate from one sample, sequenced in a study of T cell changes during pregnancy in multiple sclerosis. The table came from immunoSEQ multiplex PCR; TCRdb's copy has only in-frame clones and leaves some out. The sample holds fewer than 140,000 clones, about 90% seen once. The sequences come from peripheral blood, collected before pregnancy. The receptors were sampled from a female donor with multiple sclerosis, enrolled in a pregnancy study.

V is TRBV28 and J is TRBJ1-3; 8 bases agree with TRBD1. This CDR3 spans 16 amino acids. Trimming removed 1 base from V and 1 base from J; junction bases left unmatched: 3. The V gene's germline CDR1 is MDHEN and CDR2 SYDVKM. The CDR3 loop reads CASSLFQGASGNTIYF. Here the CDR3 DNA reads TGTGCCAGCAGTTTATTTCAGGGGGCATCTGGAAACACCATATATTTT.

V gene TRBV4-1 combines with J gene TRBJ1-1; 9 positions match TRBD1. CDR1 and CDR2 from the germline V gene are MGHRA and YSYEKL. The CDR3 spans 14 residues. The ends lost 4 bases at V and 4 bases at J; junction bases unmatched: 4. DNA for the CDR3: TGCGCCAGCAGCCTCCAGGACAGGGGCACTGAAGCTTTCTTT. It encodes CASSLQDRGTEAFF.

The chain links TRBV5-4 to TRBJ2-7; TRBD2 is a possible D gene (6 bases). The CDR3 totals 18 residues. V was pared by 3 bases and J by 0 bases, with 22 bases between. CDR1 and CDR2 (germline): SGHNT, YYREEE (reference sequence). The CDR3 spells CASSSLDPLRGLSYEQYF. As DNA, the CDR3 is TGTGCCAGCAGCTCTTTGGATCCTCTGCGGGGTCTCTCCTACGAGCAGTACTTC.

The CDR3 DNA sequence: TGTGCCAGCCTCCGCTCCACGGGGATGCCTGAAGCTTTCTTT. It specifies CASLRSTGMPEAFF. The chain has TRBV27 and TRBJ1-1; the D is unclear. Trimming removed 8 bases at V and 6 bases at J, with 19 bases between. Germline V lookup: CDR1 MNHEY, CDR2 SMNVEV (reference sequence). This CDR3 has 14 amino acids.

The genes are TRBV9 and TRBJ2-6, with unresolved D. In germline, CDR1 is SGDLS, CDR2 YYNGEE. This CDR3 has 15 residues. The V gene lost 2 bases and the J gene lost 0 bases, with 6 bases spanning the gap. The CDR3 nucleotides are TGTGCCAGCAGCGTGGTGAGCTCTGGGGCCAACGTCCTGACTTTC. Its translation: CASSVVSSGANVLTF.

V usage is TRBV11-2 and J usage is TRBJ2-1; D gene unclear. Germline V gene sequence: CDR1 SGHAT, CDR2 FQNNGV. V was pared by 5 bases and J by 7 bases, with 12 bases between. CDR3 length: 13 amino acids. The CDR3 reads CASSPRSENEQFF. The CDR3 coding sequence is TGTGCCAGCAGCCCCCGTTCGGAGAATGAGCAGTTCTTC.

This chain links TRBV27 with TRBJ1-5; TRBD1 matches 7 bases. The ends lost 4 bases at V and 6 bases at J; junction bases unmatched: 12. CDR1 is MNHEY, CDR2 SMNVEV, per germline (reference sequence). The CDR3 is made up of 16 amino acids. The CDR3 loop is CASSSYRGRGFQPQHF. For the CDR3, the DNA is TGTGCCAGCAGTTCCTACAGGGGAAGAGGGTTTCAGCCCCAGCATTTT.

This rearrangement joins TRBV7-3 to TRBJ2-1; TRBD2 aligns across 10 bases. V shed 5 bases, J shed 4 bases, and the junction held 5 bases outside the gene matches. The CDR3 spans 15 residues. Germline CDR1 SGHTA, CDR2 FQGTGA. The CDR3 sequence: CASSRSSGSYNEQFF. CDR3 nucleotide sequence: TGTGCCAGCAGCCGTTCTAGCGGGAGTTACAATGAGCAGTTCTTC.

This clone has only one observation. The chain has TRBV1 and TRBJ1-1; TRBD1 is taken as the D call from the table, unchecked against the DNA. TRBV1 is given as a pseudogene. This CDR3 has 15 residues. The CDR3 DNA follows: TGCACCAGCAGCGGCCGGGGACAAGTGAACACTGAAGCTTTCTTT. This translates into CTSSGRGQVNTEAFF.

CDR3 sequence (DNA): TGTGCCAGCAGCTTTGGGACTAGCCAGGCTCATGAGCAGTTCTTC. Translating it yields CASSFGTSQAHEQFF. J is TRBJ2-1 and V is TRBV5-4, with 9 bases lining up with TRBD2. V lost 2 bases and J lost 8; bases outside the gene matches: 8. The CDR3 is made up of 15 amino acids. CDR1 and CDR2 (germline): SGHNT, YYREEE (reference sequence).

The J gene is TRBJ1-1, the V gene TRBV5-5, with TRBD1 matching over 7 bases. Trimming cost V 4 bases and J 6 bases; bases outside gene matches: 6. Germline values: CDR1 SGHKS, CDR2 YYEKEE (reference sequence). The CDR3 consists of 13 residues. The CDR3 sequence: CASSTTGKAEAFF. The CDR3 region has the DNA TGTGCCAGCAGCACGACAGGGAAGGCTGAAGCTTTCTTT.

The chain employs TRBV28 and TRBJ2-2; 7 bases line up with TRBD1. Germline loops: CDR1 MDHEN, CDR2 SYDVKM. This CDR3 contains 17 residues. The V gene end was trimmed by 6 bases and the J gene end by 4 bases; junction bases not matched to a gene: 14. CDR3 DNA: TGTGCCAGCAGGTTGACCGCCGGGACAGTTTTCACCGGGGAGCTGTTTTTT. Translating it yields CASRLTAGTVFTGELFF.

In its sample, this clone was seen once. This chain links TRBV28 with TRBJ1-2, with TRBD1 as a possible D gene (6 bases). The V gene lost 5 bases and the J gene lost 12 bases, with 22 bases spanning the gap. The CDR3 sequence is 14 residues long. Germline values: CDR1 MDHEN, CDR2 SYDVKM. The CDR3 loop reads CASSTLTGYGVDTF. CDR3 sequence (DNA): TGTGCCAGCAGTACCCTAACAGGGTACGGCGTTGACACCTTC.

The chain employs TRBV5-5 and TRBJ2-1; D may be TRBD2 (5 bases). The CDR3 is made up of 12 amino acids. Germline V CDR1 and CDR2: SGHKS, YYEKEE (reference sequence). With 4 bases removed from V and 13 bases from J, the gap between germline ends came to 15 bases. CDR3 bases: TGTGCCAGCAGCACCGTAATAGCGACACAGTTCTTC. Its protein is CASSTVIATQFF.

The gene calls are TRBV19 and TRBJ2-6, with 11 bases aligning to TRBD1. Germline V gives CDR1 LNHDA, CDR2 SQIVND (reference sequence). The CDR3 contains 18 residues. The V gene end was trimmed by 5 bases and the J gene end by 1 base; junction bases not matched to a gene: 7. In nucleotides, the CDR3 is TGTGCCAGTAGTTTCGGGACAGGGGGAGGTTCTGGGGCCAACGTCCTGACTTTC. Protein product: CASSFGTGGGSGANVLTF.

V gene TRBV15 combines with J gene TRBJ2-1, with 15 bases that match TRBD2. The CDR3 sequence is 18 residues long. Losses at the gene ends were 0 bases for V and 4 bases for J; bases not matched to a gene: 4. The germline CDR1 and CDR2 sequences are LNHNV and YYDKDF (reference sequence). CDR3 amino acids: CATSREVGLAGGYNEQFF. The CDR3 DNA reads TGTGCCACCAGCAGAGAGGTGGGACTAGCGGGAGGTTACAATGAGCAGTTCTTC.

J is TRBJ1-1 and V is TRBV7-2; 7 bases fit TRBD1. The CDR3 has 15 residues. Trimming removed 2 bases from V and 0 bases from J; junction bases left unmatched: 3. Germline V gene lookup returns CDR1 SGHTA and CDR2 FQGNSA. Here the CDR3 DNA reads TGTGCCAGCAGCTTAAGACAGGGCATGAACACTGAAGCTTTCTTT. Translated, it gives CASSLRQGMNTEAFF.

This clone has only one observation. In DNA form, the CDR3 reads TGCGCCAGCAGCCAAGAGGACAGGGGGACAGATACGCAGTATTTT. Protein sequence: CASSQEDRGTDTQYF. This rearrangement joins TRBV4-1 to TRBJ2-3; 10 bases are a match to TRBD1. The V gene's germline CDR1 is MGHRA and CDR2 YSYEKL. The CDR3 sequence is 15 residues long. J lost 3 bases, V lost 0 bases, and 0 bases had no gene match.

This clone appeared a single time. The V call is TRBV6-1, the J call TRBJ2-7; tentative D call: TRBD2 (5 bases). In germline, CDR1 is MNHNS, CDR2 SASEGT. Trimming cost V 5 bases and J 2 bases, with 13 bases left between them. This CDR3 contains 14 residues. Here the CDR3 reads CASSSRGMAYEQYF. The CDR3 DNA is TGTGCCAGCAGTTCGAGAGGGATGGCCTACGAGCAGTACTTC.

In DNA form, the CDR3 reads TGTGCCAGCTCACCACAATCAGTCCCAGGGCCCGGAAACACCATATATTTT. This encodes CASSPQSVPGPGNTIYF. The genes are TRBV18 and TRBJ1-3; D might be TRBD1 (5 bases). Germline V gene sequence: CDR1 KGHSH, CDR2 LQKENI. The CDR3 runs to 17 residues. The germline V and J ends were trimmed by 1 base and 4 bases, with 17 bases remaining between them.

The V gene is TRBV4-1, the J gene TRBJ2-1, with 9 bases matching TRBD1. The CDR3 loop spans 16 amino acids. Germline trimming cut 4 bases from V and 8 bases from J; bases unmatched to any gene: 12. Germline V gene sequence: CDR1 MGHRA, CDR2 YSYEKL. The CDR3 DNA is TGCGCCAGCAGCCCAAGCCAGACAGGGGGTCCGGATGAGCAGTTCTTC. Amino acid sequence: CASSPSQTGGPDEQFF.

DNA of the CDR3: TGTGCCAGCAGTTACTCGATCCGGGATGGCTACACCTTC. Protein sequence: CASSYSIRDGYTF. The chain has TRBV6-5 and TRBJ1-2; D remains ambiguous. Trimming took 0 bases from V and 6 from J, leaving 8 bases between them. The length of the CDR3 is 13 residues. CDR1 MNHEY and CDR2 SVGAGI come from the germline V gene.

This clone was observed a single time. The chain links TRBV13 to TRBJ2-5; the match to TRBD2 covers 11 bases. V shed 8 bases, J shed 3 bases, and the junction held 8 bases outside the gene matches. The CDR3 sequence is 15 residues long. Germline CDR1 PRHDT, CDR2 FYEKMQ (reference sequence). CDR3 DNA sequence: TGTGCCAGCCGCTCGGGACTAGCGGCGGAAGAGACCCAGTACTTC. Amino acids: CASRSGLAAEETQYF.

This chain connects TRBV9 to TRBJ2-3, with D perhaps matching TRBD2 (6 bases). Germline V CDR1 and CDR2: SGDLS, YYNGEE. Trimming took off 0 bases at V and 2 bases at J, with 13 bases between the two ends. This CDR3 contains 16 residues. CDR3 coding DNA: TGTGCCAGCAGCGTAGGGAGGGCGCCCCCCACAGATACGCAGTATTTT. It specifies CASSVGRAPPTDTQYF.

CDR3 region: CASTSGLAGLETQYF. DNA for the CDR3: TGTGCCAGCACCTCGGGACTAGCGGGGTTAGAGACCCAGTACTTC. The chain carries TRBV11-2 and TRBJ2-5, with 13 bases fitting TRBD2. Trimming at V came to 7 bases and at J to 4 bases, leaving 6 bases not matched to a gene. The CDR3 totals 15 residues. The germline CDR1 and CDR2 sequences are SGHAT and FQNNGV. The complete variable domain, with remaining parts taken from reference TRBV11-2 and TRBJ2-5, reads EAGVAQSPRYKIIEKRQSVAFWCNPISGHATLYWYQQILGQGPKLLIQFQNNGVVDDSQLPKDRFSAERLKGVDSTLKIQPAKLEDSAVYLCASTSGLAGLETQYFGPGTRLLVL.

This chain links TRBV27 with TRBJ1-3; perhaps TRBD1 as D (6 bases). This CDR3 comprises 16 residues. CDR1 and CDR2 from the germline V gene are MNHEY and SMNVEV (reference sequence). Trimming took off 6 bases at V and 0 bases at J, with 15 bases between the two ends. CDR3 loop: CASSRYGGLSGNTIYF. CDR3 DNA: TGTGCCAGCAGCCGATACGGGGGGCTCTCTGGAAACACCATATATTTT.

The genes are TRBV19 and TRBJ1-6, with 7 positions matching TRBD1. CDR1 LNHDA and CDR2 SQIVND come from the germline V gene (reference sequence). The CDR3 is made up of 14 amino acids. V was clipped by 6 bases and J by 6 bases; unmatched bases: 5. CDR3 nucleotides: TGTGCCAGTAGCGCCGGGACAGTTAATTCACCCCTCCACTTT. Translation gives CASSAGTVNSPLHF.